This passage covers 5 T cell receptor beta chains from one sample sequenced in a study of blood T cell repertoires in COVID-19. The protocol was immunoSEQ multiplex PCR, while the TCRdb copy is restricted to in-frame clones and leaves out a portion. The sample shows about 220,000 clones, 80% to 85% of them seen only once. Sequenced input: peripheral blood. These receptors were obtained from a woman aged 55-69 years who had recovered from COVID-19.

The rearrangement joins TRBV7-9 to TRBJ1-4, with 10 nucleotides matching TRBD1. Unmatched junction bases numbered 6, after V lost 4 bases and J lost 7 bases. CDR1 is SEHNR and CDR2 is FQNEAQ in the germline V gene (reference sequence). The CDR3 consists of 15 residues. The CDR3 DNA follows: TGTGCCAGCAGCTCCTTGGACAGGGGGGCTGAAAAACTGTTTTTT. Translated: CASSSLDRGAEKLFF.

The chain recombines TRBV7-9 with TRBJ2-1, with D perhaps matching TRBD2 (6 bases). Trimming took off 5 bases at V and 7 bases at J, with 18 bases between the two ends. The CDR3 consists of 15 residues. Per the germline V gene, CDR1 is SEHNR and CDR2 is FQNEAQ (reference sequence). For the CDR3, the DNA is TGTGCCAGCAGCAGGACTAATCTAAATAGGAATGAGCAGTTCTTC. It yields the protein CASSRTNLNRNEQFF.

This chain connects TRBV10-1 to TRBJ2-7; 8 bases match TRBD1. The germline CDR1 and CDR2 sequences are WNHNN and SYGVQD (reference sequence). V lost 6 bases, J lost 3 bases, and 10 bases stayed unmatched. The CDR3 extends over 15 amino acids. The CDR3 is CASSPRGTGFYEQYF. The CDR3 nucleotides are TGCGCCAGCAGCCCCAGAGGGACAGGATTCTACGAGCAGTACTTC.

This clone has a count of ten or more. The rearrangement links TRBV6-4 to TRBJ2-7; a weak D match, TRBD2 (7 bases). The CDR3 sequence is 16 residues long. Germline CDR1 is MRHNA and CDR2 is SNTAGT. V was pared by 9 bases and J by 0 bases, with 21 bases between. The CDR3 DNA reads TGTGCCAGGGGGGGGCATGAGGCAGGGAACTCCTACGAGCAGTACTTC. This codes for CARGGHEAGNSYEQYF.

The chain uses TRBV30 and TRBJ1-2; no clear D gene. V shed 0 bases and J shed 4 bases, with 15 bases lying between them. The CDR3 totals 15 residues. Germline-derived CDR1 and CDR2 are GTSNPN and SVGIG (reference sequence). The CDR3 loop is CAWSVRRTDFYGYTF. In DNA form, the CDR3 reads TGTGCCTGGAGTGTCCGGCGGACTGATTTCTATGGCTACACCTTC.